This T cell receptor beta chain was sequenced during a study of PD-1 blockade in mismatch repair-deficient tumors. The CDR3 sequence is 14 residues long. Germline values: CDR1 MDHEN, CDR2 SYDVKM. V lost 6 bases and J lost 4; bases outside the gene matches: 4. TCR sequencing covered a few patients who responded to pembrolizumab. The data were produced by immunoSEQ multiplex PCR, yet TCRdb's version contains in-frame clones alone and is incomplete. Seen here are 15,000 to 25,000 clones, roughly four fifths observed once, and the top ten hold approximately 1.5%. This chain uses TRBV28 with TRBJ1-5; TRBD1 agrees at 9 bases. The sequence came from an adult with mismatch repair-deficient cancer. The source was PBMCs, collected 52 weeks after starting pembrolizumab. CDR3 in DNA: TGTGCCAGCAGGCGACAGGGGGGGAATCAGCCCCAGCATTTT. Translated: CASRRQGGNQPQHF.